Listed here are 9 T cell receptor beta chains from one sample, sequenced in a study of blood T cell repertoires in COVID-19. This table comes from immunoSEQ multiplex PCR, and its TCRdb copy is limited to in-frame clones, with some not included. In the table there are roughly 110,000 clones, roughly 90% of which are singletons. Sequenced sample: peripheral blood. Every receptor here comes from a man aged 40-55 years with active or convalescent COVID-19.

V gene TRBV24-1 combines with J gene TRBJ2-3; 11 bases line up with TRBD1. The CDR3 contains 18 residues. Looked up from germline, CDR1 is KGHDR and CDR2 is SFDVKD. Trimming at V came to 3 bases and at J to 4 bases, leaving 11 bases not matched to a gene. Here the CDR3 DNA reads TGTGCCACCAGTGATCTAACCCGGGACAGGGGGGTGGCAGATACGCAGTATTTT. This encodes CATSDLTRDRGVADTQYF.

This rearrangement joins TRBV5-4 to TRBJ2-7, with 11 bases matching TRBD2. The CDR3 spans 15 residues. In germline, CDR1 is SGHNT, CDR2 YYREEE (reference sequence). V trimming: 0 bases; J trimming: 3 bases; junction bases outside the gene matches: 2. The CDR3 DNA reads TGTGCCAGCAGCTTGGACCTAGCGGGAGGCTACGAGCAGTACTTC. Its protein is CASSLDLAGGYEQYF.

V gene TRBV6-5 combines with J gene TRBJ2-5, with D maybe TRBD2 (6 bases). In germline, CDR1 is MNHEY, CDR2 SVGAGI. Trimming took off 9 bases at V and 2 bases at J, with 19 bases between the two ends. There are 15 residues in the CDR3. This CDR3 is CASMSNRLAQETQYF. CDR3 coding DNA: TGTGCCAGTATGTCGAACAGGCTAGCGCAAGAGACCCAGTACTTC.

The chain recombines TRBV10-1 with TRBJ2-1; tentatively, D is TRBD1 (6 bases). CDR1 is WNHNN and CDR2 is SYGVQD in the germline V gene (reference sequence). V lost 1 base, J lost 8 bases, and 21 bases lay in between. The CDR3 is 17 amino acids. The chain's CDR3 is CASSEFGTLGMLHEQFF. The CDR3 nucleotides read TGCGCCAGCAGTGAGTTCGGGACATTGGGAATGCTTCATGAGCAGTTCTTC.

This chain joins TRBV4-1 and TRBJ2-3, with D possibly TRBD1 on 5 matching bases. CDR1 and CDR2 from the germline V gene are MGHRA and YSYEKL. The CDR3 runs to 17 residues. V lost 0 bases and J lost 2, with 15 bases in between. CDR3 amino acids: CASSQEKNPTATDTQYF. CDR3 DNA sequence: TGCGCCAGCAGCCAAGAGAAGAATCCGACAGCCACAGATACGCAGTATTTT.

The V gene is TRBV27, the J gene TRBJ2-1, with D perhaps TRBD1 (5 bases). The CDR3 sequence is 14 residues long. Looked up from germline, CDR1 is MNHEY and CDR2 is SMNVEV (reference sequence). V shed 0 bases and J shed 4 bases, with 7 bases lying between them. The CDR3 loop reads CASSLSTAYNEQFF. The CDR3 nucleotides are TGTGCCAGCAGTTTATCGACAGCGTACAATGAGCAGTTCTTC.

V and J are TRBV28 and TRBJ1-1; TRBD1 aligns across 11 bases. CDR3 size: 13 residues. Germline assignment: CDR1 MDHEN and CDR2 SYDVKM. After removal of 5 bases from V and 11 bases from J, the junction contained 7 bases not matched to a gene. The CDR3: CASSPPGQGVAFF. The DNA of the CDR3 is TGTGCCAGCAGTCCACCGGGACAGGGGGTGGCTTTCTTT.

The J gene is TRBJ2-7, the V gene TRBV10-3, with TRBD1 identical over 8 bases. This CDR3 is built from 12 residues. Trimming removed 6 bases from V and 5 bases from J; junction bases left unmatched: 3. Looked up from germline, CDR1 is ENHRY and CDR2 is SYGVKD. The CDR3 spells CAISGQGHEQYF. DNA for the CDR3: TGTGCCATCAGCGGACAGGGACACGAGCAGTACTTC.

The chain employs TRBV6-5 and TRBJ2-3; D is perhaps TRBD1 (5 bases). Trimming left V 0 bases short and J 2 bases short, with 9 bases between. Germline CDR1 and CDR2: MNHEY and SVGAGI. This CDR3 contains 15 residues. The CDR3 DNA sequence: TGTGCCAGCAGTTACTCAGGACACCACACAGATACGCAGTATTTT. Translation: CASSYSGHHTDTQYF.